The present TCR beta chain was sequenced within a study of cytomegalovirus exposure and HLA in healthy donors. TCRdb's copy holds only in-frame clones and misses some; the assay was immunoSEQ multiplex PCR. In the table there are some 350,000 clones, around 90% of which are singletons. The CDR3 extends over 16 amino acids. In germline, CDR1 is MGHRA, CDR2 YSYEKL. V was cut by 0 bases and J by 1 base, with 13 bases left in between. This receptor was taken from a woman aged 25 to 39 in good health and CMV-seropositive. Sequencing was performed on PBMCs. The V and J genes are TRBV4-1 and TRBJ2-7; D gene unclear. The CDR3 is CASSQEPGSRSYEQYF. For the CDR3, the DNA is TGCGCCAGCAGCCAAGAACCGGGTAGTAGGTCCTACGAGCAGTACTTC.